This is a list of T cell receptor beta chains from one sample in a study of blood T cell repertoires in COVID-19. Method: immunoSEQ multiplex PCR; TCRdb's copy keeps in-frame clones and lacks some. The data show about 310,000 clones, with about nine tenths seen just once and 1% held by the top ten. The sample taken for sequencing was peripheral blood. The origin of the receptors is a man in his fifties with active or convalescent COVID-19. Each CDR3 is given without its conserved first and last residue.

v_gene,j_gene,CDR3aa
TRBV4-3,TRBJ1-6,ASSQDQVPLSSYNSPLH
TRBV18,TRBJ1-1,ASSPPSMNTEAF
TRBV7-7,TRBJ2-7,ASSFLPSGRLDEQY
TRBV5-1,TRBJ2-1,ASSFPEGLGDNEQF
TRBV24-1,TRBJ2-1,ATSDPATSGITIEQF
TRBV6-2/TRBV6-3,TRBJ1-2,ASSTGTGLGYT
TRBV6-2/TRBV6-3,TRBJ2-5,ASSYGRRGGQETQY
TRBV3-1/TRBV3-2,TRBJ2-7,ASSQAGGYEQY
TRBV7-9,TRBJ1-1,ASSLEGGLEAF
TRBV28,TRBJ2-1,ASSHRRGQF
TRBV6-1,TRBJ2-5,ASSEGYSGGLQETQY
TRBV2,TRBJ1-6,ASDRGRNNSPLH
TRBV5-6,TRBJ1-2,ASSFGGANYGYT
TRBV7-9,TRBJ1-4,ASSSDRGSEKLF
TRBV27,TRBJ1-2,ASSLSSLAANYGYT
TRBV19,TRBJ2-7,ASSTVGLAGAEQY
TRBV9,TRBJ2-1,ASSVQGNSYNEQF
TRBV19,TRBJ2-3,ASSNPGDRGTDTQY
TRBV6-5,TRBJ2-1,ATSPDWGLYNEQF
TRBV9,TRBJ2-5,ASSVGTGGSLAQETQY
TRBV5-1,TRBJ1-4,ASSVEATNEKLF
TRBV6-2/TRBV6-3,TRBJ2-7,ASSPGDYEQY
TRBV2,TRBJ1-5,ASSEGGQPNQPQH
TRBV19,TRBJ2-7,ASSETTSGSYEQY
TRBV5-1,TRBJ2-5,ASSSDSGETQY
TRBV7-9,TRBJ1-2,ASSLQGWGGYT
TRBV5-4,TRBJ1-2,ASSSRTSDFTYT
TRBV5-1,TRBJ2-7,ASTTGTSGRSSYEQY
TRBV5-4,TRBJ1-3,ASSGTGGSGRANTIY
TRBV5-1,TRBJ2-7,ASSLVAGSFYEQY
TRBV7-9,TRBJ1-2,ASSRTANYGYT
TRBV5-1,TRBJ2-3,ASSLATSTDTQY
TRBV4-2,TRBJ1-1,ASSQELGLNTEAF
TRBV10-3,TRBJ1-1,AISESSDTEAF
TRBV18,TRBJ2-3,ASSPRTSSTDTQY
TRBV5-1,TRBJ2-1,ASSLEGTYNEQF
TRBV11-3,TRBJ1-1,ASSPGGRNTEAF